The subject of this entry is one T cell receptor beta chain. Some clones are missing from TCRdb's copy, which holds only in-frame ones; the method was immunoSEQ multiplex PCR. The sample lists about 55,000 clones, around 85% occurring once. CDR1 and CDR2 (germline): SGHDT, YYEEEE. The CDR3 loop spans 14 amino acids. V dropped 5 bases and J dropped 16 bases, with 25 bases sitting between them. The data were obtained in a study of OX40 agonist ivuxolimab in advanced cancers. The J gene is TRBJ2-1, the V gene TRBV5-6, with D perhaps TRBD1 or TRBD2 (5 bases each). The specimen was CD4+ or CD8+ T cells sorted from blood, collected in a trial of the OX40 agonist ivuxolimab. The sequence came from an adult with an advanced solid tumor such as melanoma, head and neck, liver or kidney cancer. The CDR3 DNA reads TGTGCCAGCAGTCCTAAGCGGCGAGCAGGGTTCTCTTTCTTC. Residues: CASSPKRRAGFSFF.